The 19 T cell receptor beta chains in this list originate from one sample, sequenced in a study of T cell responses to AZD1222 COVID-19 vaccine. Sequencing was performed with immunoSEQ multiplex PCR; in TCRdb, only in-frame clones are kept and a portion is missing. This table has more than 90,000 clones, less than 90% appearing once. The specimen comprised peripheral blood, sampled on day 0 of AZD1222 vaccination. Receptor source: an adult in good health.

This clone was observed a few times. This chain joins TRBV19 and TRBJ2-1; 8 nucleotides match TRBD2. V lost 3 bases to trimming and J lost 0 bases; unmatched junction nucleotides: 10. The CDR3 is made up of 18 amino acids. Germline values: CDR1 LNHDA, CDR2 SQIVND (reference sequence). CDR3 protein: CASSMYPSGRSSYNEQFF. DNA for the CDR3: TGTGCCAGTAGTATGTATCCTAGCGGGCGGAGCTCCTACAATGAGCAGTTCTTC.

The J gene is TRBJ1-3, the V gene TRBV7-9; no definite D call. Germline lookup yields CDR1 SEHNR and CDR2 FQNEAQ (reference sequence). CDR3 length: 14 amino acids. V gave up 6 bases and J gave up 0 bases, with 9 bases separating them. CDR3 region: CASRPPSSGNTIYF. Written as DNA, the CDR3 is TGTGCCAGCAGGCCACCAAGCTCTGGAAACACCATATATTTT.

The rearrangement links TRBV28 to TRBJ1-2; D gene unclear. V was clipped by 10 bases and J by 5 bases, with 14 bases between them. This CDR3 spans 12 amino acids. Looked up from germline, CDR1 is MDHEN and CDR2 is SYDVKM. The CDR3 sequence: CAIVGGSYGYTF. The DNA of the CDR3 is TGTGCCATCGTTGGAGGGTCATATGGCTACACCTTC.

This clone came up once. The chain has TRBV5-4 and TRBJ1-2, with 10 positions matching TRBD1. The V segment lost 4 bases and the J segment 8 bases; nucleotides outside the gene matches: 5. CDR3 size: 13 residues. From germline, CDR1 is SGHNT and CDR2 YYREEE (reference sequence). The CDR3 spells CASSTGQGSGYTF. CDR3 in DNA: TGTGCCAGCAGCACGGGACAGGGGAGCGGCTACACCTTC. The complete variable domain, with remaining parts taken from reference TRBV5-4 and TRBJ1-2, reads ETGVTQSPTHLIKTRGQQVTLRCSSQSGHNTVSWYQQALGQGPQFIFQYYREEENGRGNFPPRFSGLQFPNYSSELNVNALELDDSALYLCASSTGQGSGYTFGSGTRLTVV.

V and J are TRBV6-5 and TRBJ2-7; 7 bases match TRBD1. Germline V CDR1 and CDR2: MNHEY, SVGAGI. The CDR3 runs 14 residues. The trim removed 7 bases at V and 0 bases at J, leaving 6 bases unmatched. CDR3 in amino acids: CASKGQRDSYEQYF. CDR3 coding DNA: TGTGCCAGCAAGGGACAGAGGGACTCCTACGAGCAGTACTTC.

In its sample, this clone was seen once. The rearrangement joins TRBV11-3 to TRBJ2-1, with 11 bases matching TRBD2. The CDR3 runs 16 residues. Germline CDR1 SGHNT, CDR2 YENEEA. Losses at the gene ends were 6 bases for V and 4 bases for J; bases not matched to a gene: 8. The CDR3 region is CASSFSGRAVYNEQFF. The DNA of the CDR3 is TGTGCCAGCAGTTTTAGCGGGAGGGCCGTTTACAATGAGCAGTTCTTC.

The chain has TRBV6-5 and TRBJ1-2, with 10 bases that match TRBD1. Germline V gene data show CDR1 as MNHEY and CDR2 as SVGAGI. This CDR3 contains 15 residues. The V and J ends lost 5 bases and 5 bases, in that order; junction bases with no gene match: 8. This CDR3 is CASSTRDRGLYGYTF. The CDR3 region has the DNA TGTGCCAGCAGTACCCGGGACAGGGGCCTGTATGGCTACACCTTC.

The chain is built from TRBV6-5 and TRBJ2-7; TRBD2 agrees at 9 bases. Trimming removed 4 bases from V and 2 bases from J; junction bases left unmatched: 3. The CDR3 has 14 amino acids. Germline CDR1 is MNHEY and CDR2 is SVGAGI. The CDR3 sequence: CASSLGLATYEQYF. CDR3 bases: TGTGCCAGCAGTTTGGGACTAGCTACCTACGAGCAGTACTTC.

This chain joins TRBV30 and TRBJ1-1; D gene unclear. Germline V gene sequence: CDR1 GTSNPN, CDR2 SVGIG (reference sequence). This CDR3 is built from 12 residues. The ends were cut back, 5 bases at V and 1 base at J, with 8 bases in the middle. The CDR3 loop is CAWGRWNTEAFF. The CDR3, as DNA: TGTGCCTGGGGACGGTGGAACACTGAAGCTTTCTTT.

This chain uses TRBV6-4 with TRBJ2-3, with 7 bases that match TRBD2. The germline V gene has CDR1 MRHNA and CDR2 SNTAGT. V lost 11 bases and J lost 3; bases outside the gene matches: 20. The CDR3 length is 17 residues. For the CDR3, the DNA is TGTGCCCTTCCGCCATGGGGGGGGAATGCGTTGACAGATACGCAGTATTTT. Translated: CALPPWGGNALTDTQYF.

The V call is TRBV15, the J call TRBJ1-2, with TRBD1 matching 8 bases. Germline loops: CDR1 LNHNV, CDR2 YYDKDF (reference sequence). This CDR3 has 13 amino acids. V dropped 1 base and J dropped 9; count of bases not matched to a gene: 4. CDR3 region: CATSRGTGGSYTF. The DNA for the CDR3 is TGTGCCACCAGCAGAGGAACAGGGGGTAGCTACACCTTC.

The rearrangement links TRBV24-1 to TRBJ1-2; D perhaps matches TRBD1 (5 bases). The germline V gene encodes CDR1 KGHDR and CDR2 SFDVKD. There are 16 residues in the CDR3. The V gene lost 3 bases and the J gene lost 4 bases, with 17 bases spanning the gap. CDR3 DNA sequence: TGTGCCACCAGTGATGGGGACCCGAGGAACCTCTATGGCTACACCTTC. It translates to CATSDGDPRNLYGYTF.

The CDR3 DNA reads as TGTGCCAGTAGTATTTCATCTGGGGCCAACGTCCTGACTTTC. Encoded protein: CASSISSGANVLTF. This sequence joins TRBV19 and TRBJ2-6; D call uncertain. Deletions cut 3 bases from V and 1 base from J, with 4 bases between. Per the germline V gene, CDR1 is LNHDA and CDR2 is SQIVND (reference sequence). The CDR3 has 14 amino acids.

The CDR3 region has the DNA TGCGCCAGCAGCTCCGTGACAGGGGGCGGGACTGAAGCTTTCTTT. Protein: CASSSVTGGGTEAFF. The chain has TRBV5-1 and TRBJ1-1; 10 bases are shared with TRBD1. Germline lookup yields CDR1 SGHRS and CDR2 YFSETQ. V was pared by 3 bases and J by 5 bases, with 7 bases of the junction left unmatched. The CDR3 is 15 residues long. Based on the CDR3 plus reference TRBV5-1 and TRBJ1-1, the full variable domain is KAGVTQTPRYLIKTRGQQVTLSCSPISGHRSVSWYQQTPGQGLQFLFEYFSETQRNKGNFPGRFSGRQFSNSRSEMNVSTLELGDSALYLCASSSVTGGGTEAFFGQGTRLTVV.

This chain links TRBV5-5 with TRBJ2-5, with TRBD2 matching over 7 bases. Germline V gene data show CDR1 as SGHKS and CDR2 as YYEKEE (reference sequence). This CDR3 has 15 residues. Losses at the gene ends were 6 bases for V and 4 bases for J; bases not matched to a gene: 12. The CDR3 region has the DNA TGTGCCAGCACCTTCAGCGGGACGGTGATAGAGACCCAGTACTTC. It specifies CASTFSGTVIETQYF.

This chain uses TRBV6-5 with TRBJ2-7, with 7 bases that match TRBD2. CDR1 is MNHEY, CDR2 SVGAGI, per germline. The CDR3 has 16 residues. Losses at the gene ends were 0 bases for V and 3 bases for J; bases not matched to a gene: 8. This CDR3 reads CASSYSGGTIYYEQYF. Written as DNA, the CDR3 is TGTGCCAGCAGTTACTCGGGCGGGACTATATACTACGAGCAGTACTTC.

V usage is TRBV30 and J usage is TRBJ2-7, with D perhaps assigned TRBD1 or TRBD2 (5 bases each). The V and J ends lost 0 bases and 2 bases respectively, with 11 bases between them. The CDR3 runs to 14 residues. Germline CDR1 and CDR2: GTSNPN and SVGIG (reference sequence). The CDR3 is CAWSVRPGPYEQYF. CDR3 nucleotide sequence: TGTGCCTGGAGTGTACGTCCGGGACCCTACGAGCAGTACTTC.

The rearrangement joins TRBV6-1 to TRBJ2-1; 7 bases align to TRBD2. The V segment lost 2 bases and the J segment 7 bases; nucleotides outside the gene matches: 8. The germline V gene has CDR1 MNHNS and CDR2 SASEGT. The length of the CDR3 is 15 residues. CDR3 sequence (DNA): TGTGCCAGCAGTGAATTCAGCGGGGTAACGAATGAGCAGTTCTTC. It encodes CASSEFSGVTNEQFF.

This chain links TRBV7-9 with TRBJ2-7; perhaps TRBD2 as D (6 bases). The CDR3 length is 12 residues. Trimming shortened V by 6 bases and J by 5 bases, and 11 bases separated the two germline ends. Germline assignment: CDR1 SEHNR and CDR2 FQNEAQ (reference sequence). The DNA for the CDR3 is TGTGCCAGCAGTCAGACTAGGGACGAGCAGTACTTC. The encoded protein is CASSQTRDEQYF.